The entry below describes one T cell receptor beta chain. TCR beta sequencing was performed on blood CD8+ and CD4+ T cells. The multiple sclerosis controls were treatment-naive patients affected by stable or active relapsing-remitting disease. This sample stems from a study of CD8 T cells in Susac syndrome. RNA amounts of 0.5 to 1 ug underwent reverse transcription with random hexamers. The method of amplification for TCR beta CDR3 was immunoSEQ multiplex PCR, covering 54 Vbeta and 13 Jbeta. Each CDR3 protein is one row after TCRdb ran MiXCR on the immunoSEQ multiplex PCR reads. The sample lists roughly 130,000 distinct CDR3 sequences, approximately 94% occurring once. The receptor's source is a human donor with multiple sclerosis. Input material: CD4+ T cells from PBMCs.

The CDR3: CASSQDQLSTDTQYF. Written as DNA, the CDR3 is TGTGCCAGCAGCCAAGATCAACTATCCACAGATACGCAGTATTTT. The chain is built from TRBV3-1 and TRBJ2-3; D gene unclear. The germline V and J ends were trimmed by 0 bases and 2 bases, with 9 bases remaining between them. Germline lookup yields CDR1 LGHDT and CDR2 YNNKEL (reference sequence). CDR3 length: 15 amino acids.